These 12 T cell receptor beta chains share one sample of origin, sequenced in a study of blood T cell repertoires in COVID-19. Profiling relied on immunoSEQ multiplex PCR, and the TCRdb table lists in-frame clones only, not all of them. The table includes about 69,000 clones, around 83% detected once. The sample comprised peripheral blood. The source of these receptors is a woman aged 80 or over with acute or convalescent COVID-19.

The V call is TRBV7-2, the J call TRBJ2-1; tentative D call: TRBD2 (6 bases). Germline CDR1 is SGHTA and CDR2 is FQGNSA. The CDR3 is made up of 15 amino acids. Trimming left V 7 bases short and J 0 bases short, with 13 bases between. The CDR3 DNA reads as TGTGCCAGCACGGCTCGGAGGGCCTCCTACAATGAGCAGTTCTTC. The encoded protein is CASTARRASYNEQFF. Looking up the rest from reference TRBV7-2 and TRBJ2-1 gives the full variable domain: GAGVSQSPSNKVTEKGKDVELRCDPISGHTALYWYRQSLGQGLEFLIYFQGNSAPDKSGLPSDRFSAERTGGSVSTLTIQRTQQEDSAVYLCASTARRASYNEQFFGPGTRLTVL.

This clone was observed once. CDR3: CATSRDIKQLYGYTF. The CDR3 region has the DNA TGTGCCACCAGCAGAGATATAAAACAGCTATATGGCTACACCTTC. V gene TRBV15 combines with J gene TRBJ1-2; D is undetermined. CDR1 and CDR2 from the germline V gene are LNHNV and YYDKDF (reference sequence). Trimming took 0 bases from V and 5 from J, leaving 13 bases between them. The CDR3 has 15 residues.

This CDR3 is CASSSPGQGSNQPQHF. The CDR3 region has the DNA TGTGCCAGCAGCTCTCCGGGACAGGGTTCCAATCAGCCCCAGCATTTT. The chain combines TRBV5-4 with TRBJ1-5; 9 positions agree with TRBD1. Germline trimming cut 3 bases from V and 3 bases from J; bases unmatched to any gene: 7. Germline assignment: CDR1 SGHNT and CDR2 YYREEE (reference sequence). The length of the CDR3 is 16 residues.

This clone was seen only once. The chain couples TRBV9 to TRBJ2-6, with a tentative D call TRBD1 (6 bases). The V end was cut by 3 bases, the J end by 0 bases, with 16 bases between. Germline lookup yields CDR1 SGDLS and CDR2 YYNGEE. The CDR3 spans 18 residues. This chain's CDR3 is CASSALTGSSSGANVLTF. The CDR3 DNA is TGTGCCAGCAGCGCCCTGACAGGTAGTAGCTCTGGGGCCAACGTCCTGACTTTC.

The count of this clone is one. This CDR3 is also generated by other DNA sequences in the sample. This chain joins TRBV5-1 and TRBJ2-1; D gene ambiguous. CDR1 SGHRS and CDR2 YFSETQ come from the germline V gene. This CDR3 is built from 14 residues. The V gene lost 1 base and the J gene lost 0 bases, with 5 bases spanning the gap. The chain's CDR3 is CASSLTGSYNEQFF. The CDR3, as DNA: TGCGCCAGCAGCTTGACCGGCTCCTACAATGAGCAGTTCTTC. Based on the CDR3 plus reference TRBV5-1 and TRBJ2-1, the full variable domain is KAGVTQTPRYLIKTRGQQVTLSCSPISGHRSVSWYQQTPGQGLQFLFEYFSETQRNKGNFPGRFSGRQFSNSRSEMNVSTLELGDSALYLCASSLTGSYNEQFFGPGTRLTVL.

V is TRBV9 and J is TRBJ1-1; 9 positions agree with TRBD1. The junction had 8 bases not matched to a gene; V was cut back by 3 bases and J by 2 bases. The CDR3 sequence is 16 residues long. Per germline, CDR1 SGDLS and CDR2 YYNGEE. In DNA form, the CDR3 reads TGTGCCAGCAGCGGACGACAGGGGGTGGGAAACACTGAAGCTTTCTTT. Translating it yields CASSGRQGVGNTEAFF.

This chain uses TRBV14 with TRBJ1-6; perhaps TRBD1 as D (6 bases). CDR1 and CDR2 from the germline V gene are SGHDN and FVKESK. Trimming left V 2 bases short and J 3 bases short, with 14 bases between. The CDR3 spans 17 residues. The CDR3 DNA follows: TGTGCCAGCAGCCAACTAAAGGACAGTATCTATAATTCACCCCTCCACTTT. Translation: CASSQLKDSIYNSPLHF.

The DNA for the CDR3 is TGTGCCACCCGAGGGAGGGAGTCCTACAATGAGCAGTTCTTC. As protein: CATRGRESYNEQFF. The genes are TRBV15 and TRBJ2-1, with 7 nucleotides matching TRBD2. V shed 8 bases and J 1 base; nucleotides not matched to a gene: 5. Germline V gene sequence: CDR1 LNHNV, CDR2 YYDKDF (reference sequence). The CDR3 length is 14 residues.

This chain uses TRBV5-1 with TRBJ2-1, with 9 bases that match TRBD2. CDR1 is SGHRS and CDR2 is YFSETQ in the germline V gene. CDR3 length: 15 residues. V shed 0 bases and J 7 bases; nucleotides not matched to a gene: 5. DNA of the CDR3: TGCGCCAGCAGCTTGGGGGGACTAGCTAAGAATGAGCAGTTCTTC. Translated: CASSLGGLAKNEQFF. Full variable domain (outside the CDR3, taken from reference TRBV5-1 and TRBJ2-1): KAGVTQTPRYLIKTRGQQVTLSCSPISGHRSVSWYQQTPGQGLQFLFEYFSETQRNKGNFPGRFSGRQFSNSRSEMNVSTLELGDSALYLCASSLGGLAKNEQFFGPGTRLTVL.

The CDR3 here is CASSWRTVKETQYF. The CDR3, as DNA: TGTGCCAGCAGTTGGCGAACAGTAAAAGAGACCCAGTACTTC. This rearrangement joins TRBV6-2 or TRBV6-3 to TRBJ2-5; D gene unclear. CDR1 is MNHEY and CDR2 is SVGEGT in the germline V gene. The V and J ends lost 4 bases and 3 bases respectively, with 12 bases between them. The CDR3 has 14 residues.

The chain joins TRBV30 to TRBJ2-5; 8 positions agree with TRBD2. J was trimmed by 7 bases and V by 5 bases; bases with no gene match: 15. Per germline, CDR1 GTSNPN and CDR2 SVGIG (reference sequence). The CDR3 totals 15 residues. This CDR3 reads CAWGGGSGVKGTQYF. The CDR3 nucleotides are TGTGCCTGGGGGGGAGGTAGCGGGGTAAAGGGGACCCAGTACTTC.

J is TRBJ2-5 and V is TRBV18, with D perhaps TRBD2 (5 bases). This CDR3 is 17 amino acids long. Trimming removed 3 bases at V and 9 bases at J, with 26 bases between. CDR1 and CDR2 from the germline V gene are KGHSH and LQKENI. CDR3: CASSPGITAGVDLAQYF. CDR3 nucleotide sequence: TGTGCCAGCTCACCCGGAATAACCGCCGGGGTAGATTTGGCCCAGTACTTC. Looking up the rest from reference TRBV18 and TRBJ2-5 gives the full variable domain: NAGVMQNPRHLVRRRGQEARLRCSPMKGHSHVYWYRQLPEEGLKFMVYLQKENIIDESGMPKERFSAEFPKEGPSILRIQQVVRGDSAAYFCASSPGITAGVDLAQYFGPGTRLLVL.